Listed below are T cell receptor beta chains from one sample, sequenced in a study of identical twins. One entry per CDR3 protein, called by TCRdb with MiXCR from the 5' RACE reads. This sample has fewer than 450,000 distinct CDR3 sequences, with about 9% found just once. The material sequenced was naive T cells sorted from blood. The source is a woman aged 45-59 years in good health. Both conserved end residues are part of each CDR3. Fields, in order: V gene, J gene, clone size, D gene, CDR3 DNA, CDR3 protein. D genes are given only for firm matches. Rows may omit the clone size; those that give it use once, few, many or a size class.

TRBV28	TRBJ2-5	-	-	TGTGCCAGCAGTCTCCCTGTGGGTCAGCAGTACTTC	CASSLPVGQQYF
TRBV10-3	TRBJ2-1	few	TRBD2	TGTGCCATTGGACTAGCGGAGGGAATGCGAGGGCAGTTCTTC	CAIGLAEGMRGQFF
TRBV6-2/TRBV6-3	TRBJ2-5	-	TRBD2	TGTGCCAGCAGTTACCTAGCGGGAGAAGAGACCCAGTACTTC	CASSYLAGEETQYF
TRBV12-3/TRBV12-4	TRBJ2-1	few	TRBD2	TGTGCCAGCAGTTACCTACCCCCCACTAGCGGGAGCTACAATGAGCAGTTCTTC	CASSYLPPTSGSYNEQFF
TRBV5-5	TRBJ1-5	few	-	TGTGCCAGCAGCTTGGCCGAGAGGGCTCGGCAGCCCCAGCATTTT	CASSLAERARQPQHF
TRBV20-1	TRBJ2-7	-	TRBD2	TGCAGTGCTAGAGGGGGCGGGGAGGGGCAGTACTTC	CSARGGGEGQYF
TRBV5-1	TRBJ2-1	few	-	TGCGCCAGCAGCTTGGTACTAAAGAGCCCCAATGAGCAGTTCTTC	CASSLVLKSPNEQFF
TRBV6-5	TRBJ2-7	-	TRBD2	TGTGCCAGCAGTGCCCTTAACGTAGCGGGACGCTCCTACGAGCAGTACTTC	CASSALNVAGRSYEQYF
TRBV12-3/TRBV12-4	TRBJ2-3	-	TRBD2	TGTGCCAGCAGTTTTAGCGGGAGGGCCTCCGATACGCAGTATTTT	CASSFSGRASDTQYF
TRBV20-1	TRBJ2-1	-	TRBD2	TGCAGTGCAGGGGGACTAGACTACAATGAGCAGTTCTTC	CSAGGLDYNEQFF
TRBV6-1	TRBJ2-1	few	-	TGTGCCAGCAGTGAATCCCACGCCCGGTCGAATGAGCAGTTCTTC	CASSESHARSNEQFF
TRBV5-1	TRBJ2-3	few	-	TGCGCCAGCAGCTTTGCGGGACCAGATACGCAGTATTTT	CASSFAGPDTQYF
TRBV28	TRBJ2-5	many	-	TGTGCCAGCACCCAATCCGGGATTTTTCAAGAGACCCAGTACTTC	CASTQSGIFQETQYF
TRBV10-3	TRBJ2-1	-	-	TGTGCCCAAGGTGGGGGCAATGAGCAGTTCTTC	CAQGGGNEQFF